These 21 T cell receptor beta chains share one sample of origin, sequenced in a study of T cells after yellow fever vaccination. TCRdb reanalysed the 5' RACE reads using MiXCR and keeps one entry per CDR3 protein. The data contain more than 450,000 distinct CDR3 sequences, 20% to 25% of them singletons. The sample here was PBMCs, taken roughly 20 days after the first yellow fever vaccination. The receptors come from a man between 18 and 29 years old who received the YFV17D yellow fever vaccine.

In its sample, this clonotype was seen a few times. The rearrangement links TRBV6-5 to TRBJ2-3; D is perhaps TRBD1 (5 bases). CDR3 size: 15 residues. Trimming took off 2 bases at V and 1 base at J, with 10 bases between the two ends. Germline V lookup: CDR1 MNHEY, CDR2 SVGAGI. CDR3 in amino acids: CASSYRPQGTDTQYF. The CDR3 nucleotides are TGTGCCAGCAGTTACCGTCCACAGGGCACAGATACGCAGTATTTT.

This clonotype was recorded a few times. V usage is TRBV28 and J usage is TRBJ2-5; TRBD2 matches 11 bases. The CDR3 contains 15 residues. The germline CDR1 and CDR2 sequences are MDHEN and SYDVKM. V was pared by 5 bases and J by 4 bases, with 6 bases of the junction left unmatched. CDR3 sequence reads: CASSKISGGAETQYF. The CDR3 DNA reads TGTGCCAGCAGTAAAATTAGCGGGGGGGCAGAGACCCAGTACTTC.

This clonotype was counted only a few times. The gene calls are TRBV6-2 or TRBV6-3 and TRBJ1-5; D not certain. The CDR3 is 12 amino acids. Germline values: CDR1 MNHEY, CDR2 SVGEGT. The V gene lost 1 base and the J gene lost 4 bases, with 2 bases spanning the gap. The CDR3 here is CASSYWNQPQHF. The CDR3 DNA is TGTGCCAGCAGTTACTGGAATCAGCCCCAGCATTTT.

This chain connects TRBV7-2 to TRBJ2-2, with no clear D. Germline V lookup: CDR1 SGHTA, CDR2 FQGNSA. Trimming removed 3 bases at V and 6 bases at J, with 5 bases between. The CDR3 covers 12 residues. CDR3 nucleotides: TGTGCCAGCAGCTTTATCGCCGGGGAGCTGTTTTTT. Its translation: CASSFIAGELFF.

The gene calls are TRBV12-3 or TRBV12-4 and TRBJ2-3; 7 bases agree with TRBD2. V shed 3 bases, J shed 0 bases, and the junction held 3 bases outside the gene matches. This CDR3 region has 15 residues. The CDR3 region is CASSFGGVSTDTQYF. The CDR3 nucleotides are TGTGCCAGCAGTTTTGGGGGGGTGAGCACAGATACGCAGTATTTT.

The genes are TRBV7-8 and TRBJ2-1, with 10 bases that match TRBD2. Trimming took 1 base from V and 8 from J; bases not matched to a gene: 5. The CDR3 contains 15 residues. Germline values: CDR1 SGHVS, CDR2 FQNEAQ. Written as DNA, the CDR3 is TGTGCCAGCAGCTTAGTTGAGCGGGGGGGGTATGAGCAGTTCTTC. Its protein product is CASSLVERGGYEQFF.

This clonotype came up a few times. The chain is built from TRBV24-1 and TRBJ2-1; D gene ambiguous. Between the trimmed V and J ends, which lost 4 bases and 3 bases, there was a span of 3 bases. Germline V gives CDR1 KGHDR, CDR2 SFDVKD. There are 12 residues in the CDR3. The CDR3 DNA is TGTGCCACCAGTGAAGTCTACAATGAGCAGTTCTTC. It yields the protein CATSEVYNEQFF.

The chain is built from TRBV7-2 and TRBJ2-2; D call uncertain. Trimming took off 4 bases at V and 5 bases at J, with 8 bases between the two ends. The CDR3 totals 13 residues. From germline, CDR1 is SGHTA and CDR2 FQGNSA. The DNA of the CDR3 is TGTGCCAGCAGCTCCATTGGGACCGGGGAGCTGTTTTTT. Protein product: CASSSIGTGELFF.

The V call is TRBV20-1, the J call TRBJ2-3, with D unresolved. The CDR3 is 13 residues long. Trimming left V 3 bases short and J 5 bases short, with 12 bases between. Germline-derived CDR1 and CDR2 are DFQATT and SNEGSKA (reference sequence). DNA for the CDR3: TGCAGTGCTAGTTGGGTCGGCCGAGATACGCAGTATTTT. It is translated as CSASWVGRDTQYF.

The CDR3 reads CASSFGGRTPLHF. The CDR3 nucleotides read TGTGCCAGCAGTTTTGGGGGGAGGACACCCCTCCACTTT. This chain joins TRBV28 and TRBJ1-6, with a weak D call TRBD1 (5 bases). The CDR3 has 13 residues. Trimming removed 3 bases at V and 11 bases at J, with 11 bases between. In germline, CDR1 is MDHEN, CDR2 SYDVKM.

This clonotype appeared a few times. The chain is built from TRBV6-2 or TRBV6-3 and TRBJ1-1; D unresolved. Germline V CDR1 and CDR2: MNHEY, SVGEGT. The CDR3 is made up of 15 amino acids. V lost 0 bases and J 2 bases, leaving 10 bases between the germline ends. The CDR3 sequence: CASSYSMAGNTEAFF. The CDR3 DNA reads as TGTGCCAGCAGTTACTCGATGGCAGGAAACACTGAAGCTTTCTTT.

A few counts support this clonotype. This chain uses TRBV19 with TRBJ2-1; 12 bases match TRBD2. V dropped 5 bases and J dropped 7; count of bases not matched to a gene: 6. From germline, CDR1 is LNHDA and CDR2 SQIVND (reference sequence). The CDR3 consists of 15 residues. CDR3 sequence reads: CASSHLAGGQNEQFF. The CDR3 DNA reads TGTGCCAGTAGTCACCTAGCGGGGGGGCAGAATGAGCAGTTCTTC.

This clonotype occurred a few times. J is TRBJ1-5 and V is TRBV29-1; D not certain. CDR3 length: 12 amino acids. The V end lost 4 bases, the J end lost 1 base, and 5 bases lay between the germline ends. CDR1 and CDR2 (germline): SQVTM, ANQGSEA. The CDR3 DNA reads TGCAGCGTTGCCGAGAGCAATCAGCCCCAGCATTTT. It specifies CSVAESNQPQHF.

The V gene is TRBV18, the J gene TRBJ1-4; D is undetermined. Germline V lookup: CDR1 KGHSH, CDR2 LQKENI. Deletions cut 0 bases from V and 5 bases from J, with 19 bases between. The CDR3 extends over 18 amino acids. The CDR3 nucleotides are TGTGCCAGCTCACCACCGGTAGGGATCCTCGGTCGGAATGAAAAACTGTTTTTT. The encoded protein is CASSPPVGILGRNEKLFF.

V and J are TRBV4-2 and TRBJ1-1, with D maybe TRBD1 (5 bases). The CDR3 consists of 14 residues. Germline CDR1 LGHNA, CDR2 YNFKEQ. The germline V and J ends were trimmed by 0 bases and 5 bases, with 10 bases remaining between them. CDR3 nucleotide sequence: TGTGCCAGCAGCCAAGAGGGGCTTGGGACTGAAGCTTTCTTT. This translates into CASSQEGLGTEAFF.

V is TRBV27 and J is TRBJ1-5, with TRBD1 as a possible D gene (6 bases). The CDR3 has 15 residues. The V end was cut by 2 bases, the J end by 2 bases, with 10 bases between. The germline CDR1 and CDR2 sequences are MNHEY and SMNVEV (reference sequence). CDR3 sequence: CASSLNRVGNQPQHF. For the CDR3, the DNA is TGTGCCAGCAGTTTAAACAGGGTGGGCAATCAGCCCCAGCATTTT.

The chain carries TRBV9 and TRBJ2-5, with D possibly TRBD2 on 5 matching bases. The CDR3 has 15 amino acids. V lost 3 bases and J lost 5, with 17 bases in between. The germline gives CDR1 SGDLS, CDR2 YYNGEE. CDR3 region: CASSGTALRGETQYF. CDR3 DNA sequence: TGTGCCAGCAGCGGAACGGCCCTTCGGGGTGAGACCCAGTACTTC.

The V gene is TRBV5-1, the J gene TRBJ2-4; no definite D call. There are 15 residues in the CDR3. Germline values: CDR1 SGHRS, CDR2 YFSETQ. Between the trimmed V and J ends, which lost 0 bases and 0 bases, there was a span of 7 bases. DNA of the CDR3: TGCGCCAGCAGCTTGGGGTGGTTAGCCAAAAACATTCAGTACTTC. This encodes CASSLGWLAKNIQYF.

This clonotype was detected only a few times. The J gene is TRBJ2-1, the V gene TRBV9; TRBD2 aligns across 12 bases. Germline-derived CDR1 and CDR2 are SGDLS and YYNGEE. This CDR3 comprises 16 residues. V gave up 4 bases and J gave up 2 bases; unmatched junction bases: 4. CDR3 in DNA: TGTGCCAGCAGCCTCCGGACTAGCGGGGCCTACAATGAGCAGTTCTTC. This encodes CASSLRTSGAYNEQFF.

For the CDR3, the DNA is TGTGCCAGCAGCTTAGTCCTAGGGTTGCGTGAGCAGTTCTTC. Amino acids: CASSLVLGLREQFF. The chain has TRBV7-9 and TRBJ2-1; no firm D call. Germline CDR1 and CDR2: SEHNR and FQNEAQ (reference sequence). This CDR3 is 14 amino acids long. Trimming removed 1 base at V and 9 bases at J, with 13 bases between. Drawing the rest from reference TRBV7-9 and TRBJ2-1, the complete variable domain is DTGVSQNPRHKITKRGQNVTFRCDPISEHNRLYWYRQTLGQGPEFLTYFQNEAQLEKSRLLSDRFSAERPKGSFSTLEIQRTEQGDSAMYLCASSLVLGLREQFFGPGTRLTVL.

This clonotype was detected only a few times. The chain has TRBV7-8 and TRBJ1-1; D is possibly TRBD1 (5 bases). Trimming left V 4 bases short and J 6 bases short, with 15 bases between. From germline, CDR1 is SGHVS and CDR2 FQNEAQ. This CDR3 is built from 14 residues. The CDR3 bases are TGTGCCAGCAGCTCGGGGGACCCCGAGCCTGAAGCTTTCTTT. It is translated as CASSSGDPEPEAFF.